These 31 T cell receptor beta chains were all obtained from the same sample, sequenced in a study of cytomegalovirus exposure and HLA in healthy donors. Use of 60 Vbeta and 13 Jbeta primers characterized the PCR. Some clones are missing from TCRdb's copy, which holds only in-frame ones; the method was immunoSEQ multiplex PCR. There are more than 25,000 clones in the sample; approximately 70% occur only once, and roughly 4% lies in the top ten. The sequenced material came from PBMCs. The receptors originated from a woman in her 50s in good health and CMV-seronegative.

This sequence joins TRBV6-5 and TRBJ2-1; no reliable D call. The CDR3 loop spans 14 amino acids. Germline V gene data show CDR1 as MNHEY and CDR2 as SVGAGI. V was shortened by 6 bases and J by 2 bases, with 11 bases between the two germline ends. The CDR3 bases are TGTGCCAGCAGGAGAACTTCGGCCTACAATGAGCAGTTCTTC. Protein: CASRRTSAYNEQFF.

This clone was detected only once. The chain carries TRBV2 and TRBJ1-1; D gene ambiguous. V was trimmed by 8 bases and J by 1 base, leaving 11 bases between them. CDR1 is SNHLY, CDR2 FYNNEI, per germline. The CDR3 has 13 amino acids. Here the CDR3 reads CASRPTWNTEAFF. CDR3 DNA: TGTGCCAGCCGCCCCACATGGAACACTGAAGCTTTCTTT.

V gene TRBV6-5 combines with J gene TRBJ1-5, with 7 bases lining up with TRBD1. Germline trimming cut 2 bases from V and 6 bases from J; bases unmatched to any gene: 4. The CDR3 extends over 14 amino acids. Germline CDR1 MNHEY, CDR2 SVGAGI. The CDR3 reads CASSYAGDSQPQHF. The CDR3 coding sequence is TGTGCCAGCAGTTACGCAGGGGACAGTCAGCCCCAGCATTTT.

The chain employs TRBV6-1 and TRBJ1-6; TRBD1 matches 8 bases. Germline V gives CDR1 MNHNS, CDR2 SASEGT. The CDR3 consists of 14 residues. V shed 6 bases and J 10 bases; nucleotides not matched to a gene: 8. The CDR3 DNA is TGTGCCAGCAGCCTCCAGGGGGCTTTGTCACCCCTCCACTTT. It yields the protein CASSLQGALSPLHF.

The rearrangement uses TRBV14 and TRBJ2-1, with a weak D call TRBD1 (6 bases). This CDR3 contains 12 residues. V lost 5 bases, J lost 7 bases, and 9 bases lay in between. CDR1 is SGHDN, CDR2 FVKESK, per germline. CDR3 loop: CASSYRENEQFF. In DNA form, the CDR3 reads TGTGCCAGCAGCTACAGGGAGAATGAGCAGTTCTTC.

This clone has only a few counts. The rearrangement links TRBV6-1 to TRBJ1-5, with D possibly matching TRBD1 (5 bases). The CDR3 totals 14 residues. Germline CDR1 MNHNS, CDR2 SASEGT. Trimming shortened V by 4 bases and J by 4 bases, and 11 bases separated the two germline ends. The DNA for the CDR3 is TGTGCCAGCAGTGTACAGGCTCTGAATCAGCCCCAGCATTTT. It is translated as CASSVQALNQPQHF.

CDR3 nucleotides: TGCGCCAGCAGCCCATCATCCCGGACAGGGGAAGAGACCCAGTACTTC. It encodes CASSPSSRTGEETQYF. The V call is TRBV4-1, the J call TRBJ2-5; 9 bases agree with TRBD1. This CDR3 spans 16 amino acids. Germline CDR1 reads MGHRA; CDR2 reads YSYEKL. V lost 4 bases, J lost 3 bases, and 9 bases stayed unmatched.

The chain couples TRBV29-1 to TRBJ1-1, with TRBD1 identical over 7 bases. Germline V gene lookup returns CDR1 SQVTM and CDR2 ANQGSEA. The CDR3 has 14 amino acids. The trim removed 8 bases at V and 0 bases at J, leaving 9 bases unmatched. CDR3 in amino acids: CSIHRGRVNTEAFF. DNA for the CDR3: TGCAGCATCCACAGGGGTCGAGTGAACACTGAAGCTTTCTTT. Together with reference TRBV29-1 and TRBJ1-1, the CDR3 gives the full variable domain: SAVISQKPSRDICQRGTSLTIQCQVDSQVTMMFWYRQQPGQSLTLIATANQGSEATYESGFVIDKFPISRPNLTFSTLTVSNMSPEDSSIYLCSIHRGRVNTEAFFGQGTRLTVV.

V gene TRBV28 combines with J gene TRBJ1-1; 11 positions agree with TRBD1. Germline CDR1 reads MDHEN; CDR2 reads SYDVKM. The V and J ends lost 6 bases and 5 bases, in that order; junction bases with no gene match: 5. The CDR3 is 14 residues long. CDR3 nucleotides: TGTGCCAGCAGAGGGGACAGGGGGTGGACTGAAGCTTTCTTT. Translation gives CASRGDRGWTEAFF.

This clone was seen a single time. The rearrangement joins TRBV5-1 to TRBJ1-1; TRBD1 matches 9 bases. Germline V gives CDR1 SGHRS, CDR2 YFSETQ. The V segment lost 5 bases and the J segment 8 bases; nucleotides outside the gene matches: 4. This CDR3 spans 12 amino acids. DNA of the CDR3: TGCGCCAGCAGGCCAACAGGGGGCGAAGCTTTCTTT. Translating gives CASRPTGGEAFF. Supplemented by reference TRBV5-1 and TRBJ1-1, the full variable domain reads KAGVTQTPRYLIKTRGQQVTLSCSPISGHRSVSWYQQTPGQGLQFLFEYFSETQRNKGNFPGRFSGRQFSNSRSEMNVSTLELGDSALYLCASRPTGGEAFFGQGTRLTVV.

This rearrangement joins TRBV29-1 to TRBJ2-3; TRBD2 is a possible D gene (6 bases). Trimming left V 4 bases short and J 2 bases short, with 10 bases between. Per the germline V gene, CDR1 is SQVTM and CDR2 is ANQGSEA. The CDR3 length is 13 residues. CDR3 nucleotide sequence: TGCAGCGTTGTACGGGGGACCACAGATACGCAGTATTTT. It translates to CSVVRGTTDTQYF.

V and J are TRBV9 and TRBJ1-6; D is unresolved. The CDR3 runs to 14 residues. CDR1 SGDLS and CDR2 YYNGEE come from the germline V gene. The V gene lost 3 bases and the J gene lost 5 bases, with 9 bases spanning the gap. CDR3 nucleotide sequence: TGTGCCAGCAGCGCCGAGCTGGATAATTCACCCCTCCACTTT. Its translation is CASSAELDNSPLHF.

The V call is TRBV6-5, the J call TRBJ2-7; D uncertain. The CDR3 is 14 amino acids. Germline CDR1 and CDR2: MNHEY and SVGAGI. V was trimmed by 5 bases and J by 4 bases, leaving 15 bases between them. The chain's CDR3 is CASSIPEPPYEQYF. The CDR3 coding sequence is TGTGCCAGCAGTATTCCGGAGCCACCTTACGAGCAGTACTTC.

The J gene is TRBJ1-2, the V gene TRBV28; TRBD1 agrees at 12 bases. CDR1 is MDHEN, CDR2 SYDVKM, per germline. Trimming cost V 4 bases and J 4 bases; bases outside gene matches: 4. This CDR3 spans 15 amino acids. The chain's CDR3 is CASSSRDRGPYGYTF. Here the CDR3 DNA reads TGTGCCAGCAGTTCCCGGGACAGGGGGCCCTATGGCTACACCTTC.

The gene calls are TRBV6-6 and TRBJ1-1; maybe TRBD1 (5 bases). The ends were cut back, 0 bases at V and 11 bases at J, with 10 bases in the middle. CDR3 length equals 12 residues. The germline V gene encodes CDR1 MNHNY and CDR2 SVGAGI (reference sequence). CDR3 coding DNA: TGTGCCAGCAGTTACTCGATTGCAGGGGCTTTCTTT. Amino acid sequence: CASSYSIAGAFF.

V is TRBV5-1 and J is TRBJ1-2; D may be TRBD1 (5 bases). Per germline, CDR1 SGHRS and CDR2 YFSETQ. V was pared by 3 bases and J by 3 bases, with 12 bases between. The CDR3 is 14 residues long. CDR3 sequence (DNA): TGCGCCAGCAGCTCGGGCAGGGAAGACTATGGCTACACCTTC. Encoded protein: CASSSGREDYGYTF.

The table lists this clone with a few counts. The V gene is TRBV28, the J gene TRBJ1-2; tentatively, D is TRBD1 (6 bases). The CDR3 totals 13 residues. Trimming shortened V by 2 bases and J by 4 bases, and 8 bases separated the two germline ends. Germline lookup yields CDR1 MDHEN and CDR2 SYDVKM. The CDR3, as DNA: TGTGCCAGCAGTTTAACAGGGATCTATGGCTACACCTTC. Its protein product is CASSLTGIYGYTF.

This rearrangement joins TRBV29-1 to TRBJ1-2; tentatively, D is TRBD1 (6 bases). The ends were cut back, 7 bases at V and 0 bases at J, with 21 bases in the middle. The CDR3 totals 16 residues. Germline V lookup: CDR1 SQVTM, CDR2 ANQGSEA. The CDR3 DNA sequence: TGCAGCGCTGCCTTCCCCGGACAGAAATCTAACTATGGCTACACCTTC. It specifies CSAAFPGQKSNYGYTF.

The rearrangement uses TRBV15 and TRBJ2-3; maybe TRBD2 (6 bases). CDR1 and CDR2 from the germline V gene are LNHNV and YYDKDF (reference sequence). The CDR3 length is 15 residues. Trimming pared 5 bases from V and 3 bases from J, leaving 15 bases between. The CDR3 is CATSPTGGTTDTQYF. In DNA, the CDR3 is TGTGCCACCAGCCCGACTGGGGGGACTACAGATACGCAGTATTTT.

The chain links TRBV29-1 to TRBJ1-1; TRBD1 is a possible D gene (5 bases). V lost 2 bases, J lost 5 bases, and 9 bases lay in between. The length of the CDR3 is 12 residues. CDR1 is SQVTM and CDR2 is ANQGSEA in the germline V gene. CDR3 loop: CSVERGGTEAFF. The CDR3 DNA reads TGCAGCGTTGAACGGGGGGGAACTGAAGCTTTCTTT. Based on the CDR3 plus reference TRBV29-1 and TRBJ1-1, the full variable domain is SAVISQKPSRDICQRGTSLTIQCQVDSQVTMMFWYRQQPGQSLTLIATANQGSEATYESGFVIDKFPISRPNLTFSTLTVSNMSPEDSSIYLCSVERGGTEAFFGQGTRLTVV.

The chain couples TRBV15 to TRBJ1-6, with 11 bases matching TRBD1. The V segment lost 5 bases and the J segment 9 bases; nucleotides outside the gene matches: 6. The CDR3 contains 15 residues. Germline V gene sequence: CDR1 LNHNV, CDR2 YYDKDF (reference sequence). This CDR3 reads CATSERTGGVSPLHF. DNA of the CDR3: TGTGCCACCAGCGAACGGACAGGGGGCGTTTCACCCCTCCACTTT.

The chain carries TRBV25-1 and TRBJ1-2, with D possibly TRBD1 on 5 matching bases. Germline lookup yields CDR1 MGHDK and CDR2 SYGVNS. V lost 4 bases and J lost 4, with 16 bases in between. The CDR3 is 15 residues long. This CDR3 reads CASSAQGTSFYGYTF. DNA for the CDR3: TGTGCCAGCAGTGCCCAGGGAACCTCTTTCTATGGCTACACCTTC.

This clone was seen more than once but under ten times. The chain links TRBV9 to TRBJ1-4; maybe TRBD1 (5 bases). The V end was cut by 0 bases, the J end by 7 bases, with 10 bases between. The CDR3 runs to 14 residues. Germline CDR1 reads SGDLS; CDR2 reads YYNGEE. CDR3 residues: CASSVAGYGEKLFF. In DNA, the CDR3 is TGTGCCAGCAGCGTAGCAGGGTACGGTGAAAAACTGTTTTTT.

The chain employs TRBV6-1 and TRBJ2-7, with D possibly TRBD1 on 5 matching bases. CDR3 length: 12 residues. Germline V gene lookup returns CDR1 MNHNS and CDR2 SASEGT. The ends were cut back, 6 bases at V and 7 bases at J, with 13 bases in the middle. DNA of the CDR3: TGTGCCAGCAGCCTTACCCAGGGAGAGCAGTACTTC. Its protein product is CASSLTQGEQYF.

This clone was seen more than once but under ten times. The rearrangement joins TRBV19 to TRBJ1-3; unclear D gene. CDR1 LNHDA and CDR2 SQIVND come from the germline V gene (reference sequence). The CDR3 loop spans 12 amino acids. Between the trimmed V and J ends, which lost 8 bases and 0 bases, there was a span of 5 bases. This CDR3 is CASYTSGNTIYF. The CDR3 DNA follows: TGTGCCAGTTACACCTCTGGAAACACCATATATTTT.

This clone was seen more than once but under ten times. The chain joins TRBV7-2 to TRBJ2-1; 7 nucleotides line up with TRBD2. CDR3 length: 12 amino acids. Germline lookup yields CDR1 SGHTA and CDR2 FQGNSA. Trimming took 5 bases from V and 12 from J; bases not matched to a gene: 7. The CDR3 DNA sequence: TGTGCCAGCAGCCCACGGGGGGAGAGGCAGTTCTTC. Encoded protein: CASSPRGERQFF.

This chain uses TRBV7-8 with TRBJ1-1, with D unclear. The CDR3 is 14 residues long. V lost 0 bases and J 1 base, leaving 6 bases between the germline ends. Germline V gives CDR1 SGHVS, CDR2 FQNEAQ. DNA for the CDR3: TGTGCCAGCAGCTTAGCTTCGGGGAACACTGAAGCTTTCTTT. It yields the protein CASSLASGNTEAFF.

The table lists this clone with a few counts. The rearrangement links TRBV6-5 to TRBJ2-6; no clear D gene. Trimming pared 10 bases from V and 0 bases from J, leaving 10 bases between. Germline CDR1 is MNHEY and CDR2 is SVGAGI. This CDR3 is built from 14 residues. The chain's CDR3 is CATLKPSGANVLTF. The CDR3 DNA follows: TGTGCCACCCTAAAACCCTCTGGGGCCAACGTCCTGACTTTC.

The CDR3 is CATSREEERYNEQFF. CDR3 nucleotides: TGTGCCACCAGCAGAGAAGAGGAAAGGTACAATGAGCAGTTCTTC. J is TRBJ2-1 and V is TRBV15; D gene unclear. The germline gives CDR1 LNHNV, CDR2 YYDKDF (reference sequence). The CDR3 length is 15 residues. Trimming pared 0 bases from V and 4 bases from J, leaving 10 bases between.

This clone was seen a handful of times. The chain couples TRBV2 to TRBJ2-7, with 7 bases that match TRBD1. Germline CDR1 is SNHLY and CDR2 is FYNNEI. V trimming: 1 base; J trimming: 7 bases; junction bases outside the gene matches: 7. The CDR3 is 14 residues long. CDR3 amino acids: CASSEGRGQREQYF. As DNA, the CDR3 is TGTGCCAGCAGTGAAGGTAGGGGGCAGCGAGAGCAGTACTTC.

Here the CDR3 reads CASSGTSGNGIEQFF. CDR3 nucleotide sequence: TGCGCCAGCAGTGGGACTAGCGGGAATGGTATTGAGCAGTTCTTC. This rearrangement joins TRBV10-2 to TRBJ2-1, with 12 bases lining up with TRBD2. The CDR3 is 15 residues long. J lost 9 bases, V lost 4 bases, and 7 bases had no gene match. Germline V gene sequence: CDR1 WSHSY, CDR2 SAAADI.